Reported below is one T cell receptor beta chain. Antigen: not known. The method was immunoSEQ multiplex PCR; TCRdb's version includes in-frame clones alone and lacks a portion of them. The data show 300,000 to 350,000 clones, almost 90% seen once. The entry originates in a study of Ad26.COV2.S vaccination and SARS-CoV-2 variants. Study results and limitations: Comparability of non-spike TCR breadth was observed across vaccine and placebo recipients.

Treatment here: around 19 received Ad26.COV2.S at low or high dose, single or two shots; 5 received placebo; per-sample allocation not given. Specimen acquisition occurred on day 63 following the initial vaccine or placebo injection. This CDR3 contains 12 residues. After removal of 8 bases from V and 1 base from J, the junction contained 1 base not matched to a gene. Germline V gene data show CDR1 as MNHEY and CDR2 as SVGAGI. Sequenced material: peripheral blood, taken in a trial of Ad26.COV2.S vaccine versus placebo. The chain uses TRBV6-5 and TRBJ2-7, with TRBD1 identical over 8 bases. The sequence came from a person between 18 and 65 years old who received the Ad26.COV2.S COVID-19 vaccine or a placebo. The CDR3 reads CASRQGSYEQYF. The DNA of the CDR3 is TGTGCCAGCCGACAGGGGTCCTACGAGCAGTACTTC.